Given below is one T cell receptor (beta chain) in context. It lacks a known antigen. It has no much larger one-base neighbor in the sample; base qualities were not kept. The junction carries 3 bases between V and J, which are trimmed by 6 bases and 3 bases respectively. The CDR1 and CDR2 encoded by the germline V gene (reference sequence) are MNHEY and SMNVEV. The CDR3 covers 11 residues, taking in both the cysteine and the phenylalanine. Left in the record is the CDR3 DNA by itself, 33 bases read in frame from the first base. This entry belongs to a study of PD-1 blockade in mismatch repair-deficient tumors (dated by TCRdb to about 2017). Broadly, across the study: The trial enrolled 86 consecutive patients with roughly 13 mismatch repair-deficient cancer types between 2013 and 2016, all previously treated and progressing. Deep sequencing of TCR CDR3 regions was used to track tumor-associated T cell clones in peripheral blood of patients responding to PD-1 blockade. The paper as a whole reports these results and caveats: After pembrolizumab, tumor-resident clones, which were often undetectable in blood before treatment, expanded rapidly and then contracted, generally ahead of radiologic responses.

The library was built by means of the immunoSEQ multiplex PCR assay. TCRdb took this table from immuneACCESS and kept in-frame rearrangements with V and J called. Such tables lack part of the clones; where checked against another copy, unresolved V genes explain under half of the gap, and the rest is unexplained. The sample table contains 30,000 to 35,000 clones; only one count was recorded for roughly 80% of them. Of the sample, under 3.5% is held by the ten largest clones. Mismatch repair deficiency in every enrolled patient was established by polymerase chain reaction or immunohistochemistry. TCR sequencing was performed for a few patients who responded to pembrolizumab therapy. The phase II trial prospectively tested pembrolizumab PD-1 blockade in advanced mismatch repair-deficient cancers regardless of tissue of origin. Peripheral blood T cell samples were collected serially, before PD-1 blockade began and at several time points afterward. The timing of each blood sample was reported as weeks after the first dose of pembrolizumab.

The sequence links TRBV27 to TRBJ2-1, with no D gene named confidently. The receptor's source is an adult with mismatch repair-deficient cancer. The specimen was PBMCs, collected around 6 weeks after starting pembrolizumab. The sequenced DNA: TGTGCCAGCAGCTACTACAATGAGCAGTTCTTC. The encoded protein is CASSYYNEQFF.